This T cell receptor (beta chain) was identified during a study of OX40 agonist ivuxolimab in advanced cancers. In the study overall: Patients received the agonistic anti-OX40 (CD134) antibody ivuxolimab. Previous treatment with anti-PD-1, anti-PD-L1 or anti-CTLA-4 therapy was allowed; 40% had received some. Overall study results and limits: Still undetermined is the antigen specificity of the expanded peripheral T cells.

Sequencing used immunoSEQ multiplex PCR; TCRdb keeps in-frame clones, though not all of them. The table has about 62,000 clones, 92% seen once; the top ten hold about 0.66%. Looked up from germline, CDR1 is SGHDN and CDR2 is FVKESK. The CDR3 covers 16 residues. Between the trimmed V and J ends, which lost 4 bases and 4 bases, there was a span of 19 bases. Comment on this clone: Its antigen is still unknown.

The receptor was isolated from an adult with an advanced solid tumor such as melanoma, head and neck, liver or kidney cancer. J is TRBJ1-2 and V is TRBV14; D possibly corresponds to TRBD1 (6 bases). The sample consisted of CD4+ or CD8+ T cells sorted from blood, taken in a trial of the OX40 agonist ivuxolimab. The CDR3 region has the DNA TGTGCCAGCAGCCTAGCCGACAGGCAATTGGGCTATGGCTACACCTTC. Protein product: CASSLADRQLGYGYTF.